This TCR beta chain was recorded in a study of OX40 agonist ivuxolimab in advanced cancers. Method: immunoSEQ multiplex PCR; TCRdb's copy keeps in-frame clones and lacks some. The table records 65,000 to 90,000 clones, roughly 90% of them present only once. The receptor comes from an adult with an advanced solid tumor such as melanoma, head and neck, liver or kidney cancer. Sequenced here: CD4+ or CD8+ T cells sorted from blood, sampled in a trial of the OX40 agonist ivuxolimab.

Here the CDR3 reads CASSLLSQNEKLFF. The CDR3 DNA reads as TGTGCCAGCAGCTTGCTGAGTCAAAATGAAAAACTGTTTTTT. This chain uses TRBV7-2 with TRBJ1-4; D is unclear. This CDR3 has 14 amino acids. CDR1 and CDR2 from the germline V gene are SGHTA and FQGNSA. The germline V and J ends were trimmed by 3 bases and 5 bases, with 10 bases remaining between them.